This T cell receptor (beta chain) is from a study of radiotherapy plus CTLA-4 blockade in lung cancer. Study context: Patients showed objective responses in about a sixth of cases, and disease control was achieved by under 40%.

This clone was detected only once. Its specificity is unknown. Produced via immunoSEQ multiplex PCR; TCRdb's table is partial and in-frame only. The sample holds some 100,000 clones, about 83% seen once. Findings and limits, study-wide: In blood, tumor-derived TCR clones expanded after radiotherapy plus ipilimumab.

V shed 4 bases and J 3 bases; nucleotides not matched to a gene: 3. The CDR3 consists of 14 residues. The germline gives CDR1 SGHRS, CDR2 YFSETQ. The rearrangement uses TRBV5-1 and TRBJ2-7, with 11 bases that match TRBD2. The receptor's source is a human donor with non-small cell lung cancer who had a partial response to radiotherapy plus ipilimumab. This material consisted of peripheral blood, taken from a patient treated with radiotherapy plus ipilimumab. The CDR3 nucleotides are TGCGCCAGCAGCGAGGGACTAGCGGACTACGAGCAGTACTTC. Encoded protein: CASSEGLADYEQYF. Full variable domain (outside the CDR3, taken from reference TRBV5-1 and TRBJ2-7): KAGVTQTPRYLIKTRGQQVTLSCSPISGHRSVSWYQQTPGQGLQFLFEYFSETQRNKGNFPGRFSGRQFSNSRSEMNVSTLELGDSALYLCASSEGLADYEQYFGPGTRLTVT.